This T cell receptor beta chain was retrieved from a study of blood T cell repertoires in COVID-19. Overall study: From the United States, Italy and Spain came samples of acute and convalescent COVID-19. Nucleic acid was either cDNA or gDNA, and it came from T cells, B-cell-depleted T cells, or PBMCs.

Per the original methods: Reference gene primers were amplified, and this amplification served to estimate nucleated cell counts. Assay used: immunoSEQ multiplex PCR; TCRdb lists only in-frame clones, some missing. V, J and clone size reflect that table, while D and trimming were determined from the DNA. The repertoire holds 65,000 to 95,000 clones, with around 90% as singletons. This sequence was found in a man aged 45-65 years with active COVID-19. Sample: peripheral blood.

The CDR3 nucleotides are TGTGCCAGCCCCAGCTTCGTCAGGGGACTAGCGGGGACGCGCACAGATACGCAGTATTTT. This gives the protein CASPSFVRGLAGTRTDTQYF. This chain joins TRBV2 and TRBJ2-3; 13 bases fit TRBD2. The germline CDR1 and CDR2 sequences are SNHLY and FYNNEI. The V segment lost 8 bases and the J segment 1 base; nucleotides outside the gene matches: 18. The CDR3 consists of 20 residues. Looking up the rest from reference TRBV2 and TRBJ2-3 gives the full variable domain: EPEVTQTPSHQVTQMGQEVILRCVPISNHLYFYWYRQILGQKVEFLVSFYNNEISEKSEIFDDQFSVERPDGSNFTLKIRSTKLEDSAMYFCASPSFVRGLAGTRTDTQYFGPGTRLTVL.